What follows is one T cell receptor beta chain and its context. The antigen this receptor binds is unknown. Germline and junction disagree at one end, which may indicate a read error. The entry originates in a study of T-cell memory formation after mild COVID-19 (dated by TCRdb to 2020 to 2022). About the study as a whole: TCR sequence clusters from the two donors were largely donor specific. The cohort comprised two young, previously healthy adult volunteers, one female and one male. T-cell clones expanding and contracting after mild COVID-19 in a couple of donors were tracked by longitudinal TCRalpha and TCRbeta repertoire sequencing. Points the paper makes about the study in general: The second-wave clones that peaked on day 37 were not confirmed to be SARS-CoV-2 specific. Clones contracting from day 15 to 85 had balanced CD4/CD8 phenotypes, while a second wave expanding from day 15 to 37 was biased towards CD4+. Only a couple of mild cases were covered by the study, and larger cohorts that include severe cases with pre-infection samples were considered necessary. Contracting CD4+ clones turned up mainly in the CM and EM memory subsets, whereas EMRA was where CD8+ clones were enriched. Some responding clones were found in pre-infection memory, which suggests that pre-existing cross-reactive memory T cells took part in the SARS-CoV-2 response.

Ficoll-Paque density gradient centrifugation was used to isolate PBMCs. The sequencer was an Illumina NovaSeq 6000. Using 5'RACE with constant-segment primers, TCRalpha and TCRbeta cDNA libraries were constructed, with sample barcodes and unique molecular identifiers added in the process. RNA was extracted from every sample with Trizol reagent. Amplification of the libraries took two PCR steps, and the second step added a second sample barcode plus Illumina TruSeq adapters. Libraries were sequenced on an Illumina NovaSeq with 2 x 150 bp paired-end reads. On the authors' methods: The reads were demultiplexed and collapsed into UMI-guided consensus sequences using migec v1.2.7. Using mixcr v2.1.11, UMI consensuses were aligned to TRA and TRB V and J templates and then assembled into clonotypes. Expanded or contracted clonotypes were those called significant by both edgeR and NoisET, with noise models trained on biological replicates. For edgeR calls, the cutoffs were a false discovery rate-adjusted p below 0.01 and a log2 fold-change threshold of 1. As an exploratory analysis of dynamics, PCA with hierarchical clustering was applied to max-normalized trajectories of the 1000 most abundant clonotypes. Separately sequenced CD4+ and CD8+ repertoires were used to assign a CD4 or CD8 phenotype to each responding clone. TCRdb's own reprocessing of the public reads used fastp at Q25 and MiXCR and kept productive beta chains. CDR3 protein duplicates are merged, each entry listing the most common genes and DNA. TCRdb's processing, not the authors' own work, is the source of the V and J calls. The sample table shows fewer than 700,000 distinct CDR3 sequences, and 20% to 25% are seen once. Clones ranked in the top ten supply 7.5% to 9.5% of the sample.

Measured from the cysteine to the phenylalanine, the CDR3 is 13 residues long. Only CDR3 DNA is held: 39 bases, read in frame from base 1. From the germline V gene, CDR1 is MRHNA and CDR2 is SNTAGT. Sequencing was performed on PBMCs or a T cell subset sorted from them (not recorded which). The rearranged segments are TRBV6-4 and TRBJ2-2; 8 bases in the junction line up with TRBD1. The receptor comes from an adult woman who had mild COVID-19 (a few samples of this study predate the infection). The sample titles of this study are shuffled in the database, so cell type and time point are left out; the donor was told from shared clones. The base sequence is TGTGCCAGCAGTGACTCCAACAGGGGGGTGCTGTTTTTT. Protein translation: CASSDSNRGVLFF.